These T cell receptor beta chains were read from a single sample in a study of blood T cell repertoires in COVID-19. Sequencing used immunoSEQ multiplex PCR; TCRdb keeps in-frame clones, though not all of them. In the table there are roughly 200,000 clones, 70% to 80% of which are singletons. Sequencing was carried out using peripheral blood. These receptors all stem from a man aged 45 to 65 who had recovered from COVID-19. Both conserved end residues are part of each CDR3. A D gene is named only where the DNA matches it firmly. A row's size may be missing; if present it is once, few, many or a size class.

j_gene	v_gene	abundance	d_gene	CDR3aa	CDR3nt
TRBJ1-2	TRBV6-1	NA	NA	CASSETHNYGYTF	TGTGCCAGCAGTGAAACTCATAACTATGGCTACACCTTC
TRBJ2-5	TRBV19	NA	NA	CASSSLGFEGTETQYF	TGTGCCAGTAGTAGCCTGGGGTTCGAGGGAACGGAGACCCAGTACTTC
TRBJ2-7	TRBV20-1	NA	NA	CSASPGSLTREQYF	TGCAGTGCTAGTCCGGGATCCCTTACTCGGGAGCAGTACTTC
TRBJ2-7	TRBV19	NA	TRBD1	CASSLRDSGPYEQYF	TGTGCCAGTAGTTTACGGGACAGCGGCCCTTACGAGCAGTACTTC
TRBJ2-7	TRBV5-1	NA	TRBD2	CASSPTSGLAEFYEQYF	TGCGCCAGCAGCCCGACCTCCGGACTAGCGGAATTCTACGAGCAGTACTTC
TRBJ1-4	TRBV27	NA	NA	CASTQWPGEYEKLFF	TGTGCCAGCACTCAATGGCCCGGGGAGTATGAAAAACTGTTTTTT
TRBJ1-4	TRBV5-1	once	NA	CASSLDRATNEKLFF	TGCGCCAGCAGCTTGGACAGAGCAACTAATGAAAAACTGTTTTTT
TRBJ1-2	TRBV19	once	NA	CASSMSGGVLSGYTF	TGTGCCAGTAGTATGTCGGGGGGCGTCTTGAGTGGCTACACCTTC
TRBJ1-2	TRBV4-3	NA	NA	CASSQDLGGGYGYTF	TGCGCCAGCAGCCAAGATTTGGGAGGGGGCTATGGCTACACCTTC
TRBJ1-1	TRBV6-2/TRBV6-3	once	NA	CASSYSHRGEAFF	TGTGCCAGCAGTTACTCTCATAGGGGGGAAGCTTTCTTT
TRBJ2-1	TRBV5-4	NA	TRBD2	CASSTRLAGYNEQFF	TGTGCCAGCAGCACCCGACTAGCGGGATACAATGAGCAGTTCTTC
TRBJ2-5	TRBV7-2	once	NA	CASSLRGAHETQYF	TGTGCCAGCAGCTTACGGGGGGCGCATGAGACCCAGTACTTC
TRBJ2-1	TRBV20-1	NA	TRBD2	CSATPGTIYFF	TGCAGTGCTACCCCCGGGACTATTTATTTCTTC